This T cell receptor beta chain was found in a study of blood T cells in healthy people across ages (dated by TCRdb to between 2015 and 2016). For the study in its entirety: Template switching captured roughly one uniquely barcoded TCR beta cDNA molecule per two T cells in model experiments. Donors were grouped into four age groups: young (average roughly 15 years), middle-aged (less than 40), aged (approximately 67) and long-lived (over 80). To track age-related changes in TCR beta repertoire diversity, the study relied on deep sequencing normalized with unique cDNA molecular identifiers. Using the same blood draw, the study looked at two additional independent replicas of 1 million unique cDNA reads for two donors, one aged 18 to 30 and the other aged 80 or older. Donors of different ages were randomly distributed across sequencing lanes to avoid experimental bias.

The CDR3, from cysteine to phenylalanine, totals 13 residues. This entry keeps only the CDR3 DNA: 39 bases, framed from base 1. V is cut by 3 bases and J by 3 bases, and the space between the germline ends is 10 bases. Looking up the germline V gene (reference sequence) yields CDR1 DFQATT and CDR2 SNEGSKA. Libraries were constructed by 5' RACE. TCRdb shows the sequencer as Illumina HiSeq 2500. The second PCR ran for about 6 to 12 cycles and used a J-beta primer mix along with a sample-barcoded 5' primer. Each TCR beta cDNA molecule received a unique molecular identifier from a template-switch 5' adaptor carrying 12 random nucleotides. Each sample yielded at least 3 million CDR3-containing paired-end reads. All of the RNA was converted into first-strand cDNA using the Mint cDNA synthesis kit, with a TRBC-specific oligonucleotide serving as the primer. After uracil-DNA glycosylase treatment, a first 18-cycle PCR used universal primers M1SS and BC2_uni_R on all cDNA. The original pipeline was this. Each sample was normalized by randomly selecting 1 million high-quality reads, each carrying a distinct molecular identifier. Reads with shared molecular identifiers were discarded instead of being binned into consensus sequences. MiTCR, set to a Q25 quality threshold and the strictest error-elimination algorithm, was used for CDR3 identification, clonotype clustering and error correction. A nonparametric unseen species model with Euler transformation was used to estimate lower-bound total TCR beta diversity. In TCRdb, the public reads were trimmed at Q25 with fastp and aligned with MiXCR, with productive beta chains retained. Every CDR3 protein is listed once, alongside the most common genes and DNA of its rows. The V and J calls follow TCRdb's processing rather than the paper's. Here the sample has about 970,000 distinct CDR3 sequences; 51% occur a single time. About 22% of the sample goes to the ten largest clones.

The paper as a whole reports these results and caveats: Observed TCR beta diversity per million T cells fell roughly linearly with age, and a significant reduction was already apparent by age around 39. Compared with the aged group, more naive CD4+ T cells, fewer expanded clones and increased TCR diversity were shown by the long-lived group, suggesting age selection. Because donor CMV infection status was unknown, age-related changes in expanded clonotypes were potentially confounded. A strong correlation was found between observed TCR beta diversity and the percentage of naive T cells measured by flow cytometry. Since profiling was done on bulk unsorted PBMCs, naive and antigen-experienced compartments could not be conclusively compared. Estimates of total diversity based on one million sequenced T cells were regarded as lower bounds and as underestimates.

The donors were 40 or so Caucasian individuals from Russia, aged 6 to 90 years, who were systemically healthy. Each donor gave ten milliliters of peripheral blood, collected into EDTA-treated Vacutainer tubes. Ficoll-Paque density-gradient centrifugation was used to isolate PBMCs, with at least 6 million per sample. Total RNA was extracted from PBMCs with Trizol reagent, with at least 5 micrograms obtained per sample. The percentages of naive CD45RAhigh/CD27high T cells were determined by flow cytometry on a PBMC aliquot from every donor. On this clonotype itself: Its antigen has not been determined. Base quality data are lacking; no much larger clone is found one base away.

The sequence is built from TRBV20-1 and TRBJ2-3, with no D gene named confidently. The receptor was derived from a woman aged 55-70 years in good health. What was sequenced was blood. The DNA sequence is as follows: TGCAGTGCTAGCGGCGCGCGTACAGATACGCAGTATTTT. This sequence encodes CSASGARTDTQYF.